A selection of T cell receptor beta chains follows, all from one sample in a study of cytomegalovirus exposure and HLA in healthy donors. Clones were read by immunoSEQ multiplex PCR, and TCRdb kept only the in-frame ones, dropping some. The sample contains approximately 100,000 clones, more than 75% of which appear only once. Sequencing was carried out using PBMCs. The receptors stem from a young man in good health and CMV-seropositive. Both conserved end residues are part of each CDR3. The order of the fields is D gene, V gene, clone size, J gene, CDR3 DNA, CDR3 protein. The D gene is left open where the match is weak. Clone size is given for some rows only: seen once, a few or many times, or a class if the clone is expanded.

D gene: -; V gene: TRBV7-2; clone size: once; J gene: TRBJ2-3; CDR3 DNA: TGTGCCAGCAGCATACTAGCCCAGATTAGCACAGATACGCAGTATTTT; CDR3 protein: CASSILAQISTDTQYF
D gene: TRBD2; V gene: TRBV9; clone size: -; J gene: TRBJ2-3; CDR3 DNA: TGTGCCAGCAGCGTAGAAGCGGGGGGGCCCGGGGATACGCAGTATTTT; CDR3 protein: CASSVEAGGPGDTQYF
D gene: -; V gene: TRBV2; clone size: -; J gene: TRBJ2-5; CDR3 DNA: TGTGCCAGCAGTGAACGGGGATCGGGGACCCAGTACTTC; CDR3 protein: CASSERGSGTQYF
D gene: -; V gene: TRBV18; clone size: -; J gene: TRBJ1-1; CDR3 DNA: TGTGCCAGCTCACCCCAGGGCAACACTGAAGCTTTCTTT; CDR3 protein: CASSPQGNTEAFF
D gene: -; V gene: TRBV7-9; clone size: few; J gene: TRBJ2-5; CDR3 DNA: TGTGCCAGCAGGCACTTGATATGGGAGACCCAGTACTTC; CDR3 protein: CASRHLIWETQYF
D gene: TRBD1; V gene: TRBV7-2; clone size: -; J gene: TRBJ1-3; CDR3 DNA: TGTGCCAGCAACTTAGACTGGACAGGGGACTTAGGCACCGGAAACACCATATATTTT; CDR3 protein: CASNLDWTGDLGTGNTIYF
D gene: -; V gene: TRBV5-4; clone size: -; J gene: TRBJ2-3; CDR3 DNA: TGTGCCAGCAGCGTTAGGACAGCCCTTAGCACAGATACGCAGTATTTT; CDR3 protein: CASSVRTALSTDTQYF
D gene: TRBD2; V gene: TRBV5-4; clone size: once; J gene: TRBJ2-2; CDR3 DNA: TGTGCCAGCAGCTTGTTCTCTAGCGGGAAGAACGGGGAGCTGTTTTTT; CDR3 protein: CASSLFSSGKNGELFF
D gene: -; V gene: TRBV18; clone size: few; J gene: TRBJ2-7; CDR3 DNA: TGTGCCAGCTCACCCGAAGTCGGGATCTACGAGCAGTACTTC; CDR3 protein: CASSPEVGIYEQYF
D gene: -; V gene: TRBV6-5; clone size: -; J gene: TRBJ2-7; CDR3 DNA: TGTGCCAGCAGTTACGGCGGGATTATATACGAGCAGTACTTC; CDR3 protein: CASSYGGIIYEQYF
D gene: TRBD1; V gene: TRBV28; clone size: -; J gene: TRBJ2-1; CDR3 DNA: TGTGCCAGCAGCGACAGGGTAACCTACAATGAGCAGTTCTTC; CDR3 protein: CASSDRVTYNEQFF
D gene: TRBD2; V gene: TRBV6-1; clone size: few; J gene: TRBJ2-1; CDR3 DNA: TGTGCCAGCAGTGCTTCGGGACTAGCGGGAGGGCGATCTGGTACGTTCTTC; CDR3 protein: CASSASGLAGGRSGTFF
D gene: -; V gene: TRBV1; clone size: -; J gene: TRBJ2-5; CDR3 DNA: TGCACCAGCCCCACATTCGGACTAGCGGGGACACAAGAGACCCAGTACTTC; CDR3 protein: CTSPTFGLAGTQETQYF
D gene: TRBD2; V gene: TRBV19; clone size: -; J gene: TRBJ2-1; CDR3 DNA: TGTGCCAGTAGACTAGCGGGGGAGTACAATGAGCAGTTCTTC; CDR3 protein: CASRLAGEYNEQFF
D gene: -; V gene: TRBV7-3; clone size: -; J gene: TRBJ2-2; CDR3 DNA: TGTGCCAGCAGCCCGCGGCACGGCGGGGAGCTGTTTTTT; CDR3 protein: CASSPRHGGELFF
D gene: TRBD2; V gene: TRBV4-2; clone size: -; J gene: TRBJ2-7; CDR3 DNA: TGTGCCAGCAGCCAAGATGTAACTAGCGACTCCTACGAGCAGTACTTC; CDR3 protein: CASSQDVTSDSYEQYF
D gene: -; V gene: TRBV4-3; clone size: -; J gene: TRBJ2-7; CDR3 DNA: TGCGCCAGCAGCCAAGATCATTACTCCGCCTACGAGCAGTACTTC; CDR3 protein: CASSQDHYSAYEQYF
D gene: -; V gene: TRBV19; clone size: once; J gene: TRBJ1-2; CDR3 DNA: TGTGCCAGTAGTATCGGGGCTAACTATGGCTACACCTTC; CDR3 protein: CASSIGANYGYTF
D gene: -; V gene: TRBV7-9; clone size: -; J gene: TRBJ2-3; CDR3 DNA: TGTGCCAGCAGCTTATCCTCCCTGAGGGATACGCAGTATTTT; CDR3 protein: CASSLSSLRDTQYF
D gene: -; V gene: TRBV4-2; clone size: -; J gene: TRBJ2-7; CDR3 DNA: TGTGCCAGCAGCGGGGGCGAGAGCGGGACCTACGAGCAGTACTTC; CDR3 protein: CASSGGESGTYEQYF
D gene: -; V gene: TRBV5-1; clone size: -; J gene: TRBJ2-7; CDR3 DNA: TGCGCCAGCAACTTGGGGTTCTCGGCGGGGGAGCAGTACTTC; CDR3 protein: CASNLGFSAGEQYF
D gene: -; V gene: TRBV6-5; clone size: -; J gene: TRBJ2-3; CDR3 DNA: TGTGCCAGCAGAATGACTAGATTTAACACAGATACGCAGTATTTT; CDR3 protein: CASRMTRFNTDTQYF
D gene: TRBD2; V gene: TRBV7-9; clone size: -; J gene: TRBJ2-2; CDR3 DNA: TGTGCCATCGGGGCAGCGGGAGGTAACACCGGGGAGCTGTTTTTT; CDR3 protein: CAIGAAGGNTGELFF
D gene: -; V gene: TRBV6-5; clone size: -; J gene: TRBJ1-1; CDR3 DNA: TGTGCCAGCCGCCCCAGGGGCACTGAAGCTTTCTTT; CDR3 protein: CASRPRGTEAFF
D gene: TRBD2; V gene: TRBV5-4; clone size: -; J gene: TRBJ2-3; CDR3 DNA: TGTGCCAGCAGCCCTCGGACTAGCGGGGGGGCCGTCACGCAGTATTTT; CDR3 protein: CASSPRTSGGAVTQYF
D gene: -; V gene: TRBV9; clone size: -; J gene: TRBJ2-2; CDR3 DNA: TGTGCCAGCAGCGAGAGCACCGGGGAGCTGTTTTTT; CDR3 protein: CASSESTGELFF
D gene: -; V gene: TRBV10-3; clone size: once; J gene: TRBJ2-1; CDR3 DNA: TGTGCCATCAGTGAGGGGGGCAACAATGAGCAGTTCTTC; CDR3 protein: CAISEGGNNEQFF
D gene: TRBD1; V gene: TRBV7-8; clone size: -; J gene: TRBJ2-3; CDR3 DNA: TGTGCCAGCAGCTACCGGGCGGACAGGTCCACAGATACGCAGTATTTT; CDR3 protein: CASSYRADRSTDTQYF
D gene: -; V gene: TRBV7-2; clone size: many; J gene: TRBJ2-7; CDR3 DNA: TGTGCCAGCAGCACGTATGAGGCGGACGAGCAGTACTTC; CDR3 protein: CASSTYEADEQYF
D gene: TRBD1; V gene: TRBV11-1; clone size: -; J gene: TRBJ2-7; CDR3 DNA: TGTGCCAGCAGCCCTGGACAGGGGAGCTCCTACGAGCAGTACTTC; CDR3 protein: CASSPGQGSSYEQYF
D gene: -; V gene: TRBV5-3; clone size: many; J gene: TRBJ1-2; CDR3 DNA: TGTGCCAGAAGCTTGTCGGTTAAGGGGCCTCTTGTCGGCTACACCTTC; CDR3 protein: CARSLSVKGPLVGYTF
D gene: -; V gene: TRBV27; clone size: -; J gene: TRBJ1-5; CDR3 DNA: TGTGCCAGCAGTTGGGGGGCGGGGGGCAGGGGTCAGCCCCAGCATTTT; CDR3 protein: CASSWGAGGRGQPQHF
D gene: -; V gene: TRBV19; clone size: -; J gene: TRBJ1-5; CDR3 DNA: TGTGCCAGTAGTATCGGGGGGTACAATCAGCCCCAGCATTTT; CDR3 protein: CASSIGGYNQPQHF
D gene: -; V gene: TRBV28; clone size: -; J gene: TRBJ1-1; CDR3 DNA: TGTGCCAGCAGTTTGACCAGGCTGGCGGAAGCTTTCTTT; CDR3 protein: CASSLTRLAEAFF
D gene: -; V gene: TRBV5-6; clone size: -; J gene: TRBJ2-7; CDR3 DNA: TGTGCCAGCAGCTTGGGTATAAAAATTTCTTACGAGCAGTACTTC; CDR3 protein: CASSLGIKISYEQYF
D gene: -; V gene: TRBV28; clone size: few; J gene: TRBJ1-4; CDR3 DNA: TGTGCCAGCAGTTTGCGTGAAAAACTGTTTTTT; CDR3 protein: CASSLREKLFF
D gene: -; V gene: TRBV18; clone size: -; J gene: TRBJ1-5; CDR3 DNA: TGTGCCAGCTCACCAGGGGGCCGCAATCAGCCCCAGCATTTT; CDR3 protein: CASSPGGRNQPQHF
D gene: -; V gene: TRBV4-1; clone size: -; J gene: TRBJ2-5; CDR3 DNA: TGCGCCAGCAGCCAAGGAGAGGCCCAAGAGACCCAGTACTTC; CDR3 protein: CASSQGEAQETQYF
D gene: -; V gene: TRBV5-5; clone size: -; J gene: TRBJ2-7; CDR3 DNA: TGTGCCAGCAGCTCACAGGGAGTGTTAGACGAGCAGTACTTC; CDR3 protein: CASSSQGVLDEQYF
D gene: TRBD1; V gene: TRBV5-6; clone size: -; J gene: TRBJ1-4; CDR3 DNA: TGTGCCAGCAGCCAGGGGGTCCGATGGGAAAAACTGTTTTTT; CDR3 protein: CASSQGVRWEKLFF
D gene: TRBD2; V gene: TRBV4-3; clone size: -; J gene: TRBJ2-3; CDR3 DNA: TGCGCCAGCAGCCGGCGGACTAGCGGGGGGAGCACAGATACGCAGTATTTT; CDR3 protein: CASSRRTSGGSTDTQYF
D gene: TRBD1; V gene: TRBV6-5; clone size: -; J gene: TRBJ1-5; CDR3 DNA: TGTGCCAGCAGTACGGGACAGGACGATCAGCCCCAGCATTTT; CDR3 protein: CASSTGQDDQPQHF
D gene: -; V gene: TRBV5-8; clone size: -; J gene: TRBJ2-2; CDR3 DNA: TGTGCCAGCAGCTTTGGGACAAGCACCCACACCGGGGAGCTGTTTTTT; CDR3 protein: CASSFGTSTHTGELFF
D gene: TRBD1; V gene: TRBV7-2; clone size: -; J gene: TRBJ1-1; CDR3 DNA: TGTGCCAGCAGCTTTAAGACAGGGGTGAACACTGAAGCTTTCTTT; CDR3 protein: CASSFKTGVNTEAFF
D gene: -; V gene: TRBV9; clone size: -; J gene: TRBJ2-1; CDR3 DNA: TGTGCCAGCAGCGTTACCGGGACAAAGTACAATGAGCAGTTCTTC; CDR3 protein: CASSVTGTKYNEQFF
D gene: TRBD1; V gene: TRBV5-1; clone size: -; J gene: TRBJ2-5; CDR3 DNA: TGCGCCAGCAGCCCCACGGGACAGACCCAAGAGACCCAGTACTTC; CDR3 protein: CASSPTGQTQETQYF
D gene: -; V gene: TRBV2; clone size: -; J gene: TRBJ1-2; CDR3 DNA: TGTGCCAGCCAAACAAGACAGGACCAGAACTATGGCTACACCTTC; CDR3 protein: CASQTRQDQNYGYTF
D gene: -; V gene: TRBV11-3; clone size: -; J gene: TRBJ2-7; CDR3 DNA: TGTGCCAGCAGCCTACCCCCCAGGGAAGCGCAGTACTTC; CDR3 protein: CASSLPPREAQYF
D gene: TRBD1; V gene: TRBV28; clone size: -; J gene: TRBJ2-2; CDR3 DNA: TGTGCCACATTAAATCCCGCCGGGGGGACAGGGGGCAACACCGGGGAGCTGTTTTTT; CDR3 protein: CATLNPAGGTGGNTGELFF
D gene: -; V gene: TRBV15; clone size: -; J gene: TRBJ1-5; CDR3 DNA: TGTGCCACCAGCAGAGATGCAGACGGGTATAATCAGCCCCAGCATTTT; CDR3 protein: CATSRDADGYNQPQHF
D gene: -; V gene: TRBV6-1; clone size: -; J gene: TRBJ2-2; CDR3 DNA: TGTGCCAGCAGTGTCGCAGGGGTGGACACCGGGGAGCTGTTTTTT; CDR3 protein: CASSVAGVDTGELFF
D gene: TRBD1; V gene: TRBV7-2; clone size: -; J gene: TRBJ2-1; CDR3 DNA: TGTGCCAGCAGCAGGGGACAGGCGTACAATGAGCAGTTCTTC; CDR3 protein: CASSRGQAYNEQFF
D gene: TRBD1; V gene: TRBV9; clone size: -; J gene: TRBJ1-2; CDR3 DNA: TGTGCCAGCAGCGGCCGCACAGGGGGCGAGGGTGGCTACACCTTC; CDR3 protein: CASSGRTGGEGGYTF
D gene: TRBD2; V gene: TRBV11-2; clone size: -; J gene: TRBJ2-3; CDR3 DNA: TGTGCCAGCAGCTTATTCCTAGCGGCGATAACGTCTGGAGATACGCAGTATTTT; CDR3 protein: CASSLFLAAITSGDTQYF
D gene: TRBD2; V gene: TRBV29-1; clone size: -; J gene: TRBJ2-1; CDR3 DNA: TGCAGCTTAGGACTAGCGGGTGCCTACAATGAGCAGTTCTTC; CDR3 protein: CSLGLAGAYNEQFF